This record looks at one T cell receptor beta chain sequence and its context. Its matching antigen is unknown. Pooled in the analysis were second doses at about 4 or about 12 weeks. CDR3 length: 14 amino acids. V gave up 0 bases and J gave up 7 bases; unmatched junction bases: 6. Germline lookup yields CDR1 SGDLS and CDR2 YYNGEE. The sample comes from a study of T cell responses to AZD1222 COVID-19 vaccine. Study outcomes and limitations: Unmutated variant regions reportedly attract nearly half of all spike-specific TCRs. CD4 TCRs associated with vaccination spanned spike, dominating at 160-218 and 743-854. The donors showed a predominance of white British ancestry and of females, with possible underestimation of clonal diversity.

Sequenced by immunoSEQ multiplex PCR; TCRdb stores in-frame clones only, minus some. The sample contains around 140,000 clones, about 90% of which appear only once. This clonotype originated in an adult who received the AZD1222 COVID-19 vaccine. This sequence joins TRBV9 and TRBJ1-1, with 7 bases matching TRBD1. The source material was peripheral blood, sampled 28 days after the second AZD1222 dose. The CDR3 DNA reads TGTGCCAGCAGCGTAGGAGGGGGCGTTGGTGAAGCTTTCTTT. Protein sequence: CASSVGGGVGEAFF.